Listed here are 4 T cell receptor beta chains from one sample, sequenced in a study of read filtering for tumor transcriptome and immune sequencing. This library used about 360 ng RNA and molecular barcoded adaptors spanning alpha/delta and beta/gamma chains. TCRdb re-called the reads through MiXCR, storing one row per CDR3 protein. The sample includes approximately 65,000 distinct CDR3 sequences, about 15% seen only once; the top ten take approximately 50%. Sequenced sample: a population of CD138-negative cells sorted from bone marrow. The receptor source for this set is a donor aged 40 or over with multiple myeloma.

As regards this clonotype: This sequence may be a read error, since a much larger clone differs from it by one base. J is TRBJ1-5 and V is TRBV20-1; D not certain. The V gene's germline CDR1 is DFQATT and CDR2 SNEGSKA (reference sequence). V was cut by 4 bases and J by 4 bases, with 14 bases left in between. CDR3 length: 14 amino acids. The CDR3 DNA reads as TGCAGTGCTATAGGCGAAGGGTGGAATCAGCCCCAGCATTTT. Translating it yields CSAIGEGWNQPQHF.

This clonotype was detected ten times or more. V usage is TRBV5-1 and J usage is TRBJ2-7; D ambiguous. Germline loops: CDR1 SGHRS, CDR2 YFSETQ. CDR3 size: 12 residues. Trimming took 0 bases from V and 7 from J, leaving 8 bases between them. CDR3 coding DNA: TGCGCCAGCAGCTTGGTTGCTACAGAGCAGTACTTC. Translation: CASSLVATEQYF.

Many counts were recorded for this clonotype. The V call is TRBV20-1, the J call TRBJ1-5, with unresolved D. V lost 0 bases and J lost 0, with 9 bases in between. The CDR3 runs to 15 residues. Looked up from germline, CDR1 is DFQATT and CDR2 is SNEGSKA (reference sequence). The CDR3 nucleotides are TGCAGTGCTAGAGATTTGGGGTTTAGCAATCAGCCCCAGCATTTT. Its protein product is CSARDLGFSNQPQHF.

This clonotype was seen many times. The chain combines TRBV5-1 with TRBJ2-1; perhaps TRBD2 as D (7 bases). The V end was cut by 1 base, the J end by 5 bases, with 28 bases between. CDR3 length: 20 amino acids. CDR1 is SGHRS and CDR2 is YFSETQ in the germline V gene. The CDR3 reads CASSLNPGGVSRGQHNEQFF. The CDR3 nucleotides read TGCGCCAGCAGCTTGAACCCTGGGGGGGTTAGCCGGGGGCAGCACAATGAGCAGTTCTTC.